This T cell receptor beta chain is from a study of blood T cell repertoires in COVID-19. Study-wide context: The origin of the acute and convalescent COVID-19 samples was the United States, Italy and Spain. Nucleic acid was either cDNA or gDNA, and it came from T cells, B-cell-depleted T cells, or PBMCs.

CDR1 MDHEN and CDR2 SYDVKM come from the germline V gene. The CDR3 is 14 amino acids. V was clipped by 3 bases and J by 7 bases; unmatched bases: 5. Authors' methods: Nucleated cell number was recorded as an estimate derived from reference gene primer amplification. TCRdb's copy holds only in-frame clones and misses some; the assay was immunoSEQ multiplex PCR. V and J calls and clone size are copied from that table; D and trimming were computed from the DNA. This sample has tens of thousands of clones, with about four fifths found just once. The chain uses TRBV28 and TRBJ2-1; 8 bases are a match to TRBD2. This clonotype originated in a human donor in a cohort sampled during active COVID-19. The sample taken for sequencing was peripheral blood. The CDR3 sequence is CASSLAGGGNEQFF. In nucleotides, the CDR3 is TGTGCCAGCAGTTTGGCGGGAGGTGGTAATGAGCAGTTCTTC.